Following are 11 T cell receptor beta chains from one sample sequenced in a study of shared clonotypes between healthy human individuals. CD45RO-negative, CCR7-selected cells formed the naive CD8 fraction, which excluded terminally differentiated effector memory CD45RA+ cells. Measured with immunoSEQ multiplex PCR; TCRdb has only the in-frame clones, and not every one. The table includes about 2,200,000 clones, 85% to 95% detected once. The material sequenced was naive CD8+ T cells from PBMCs. These receptor sequences come from a young man in good health. Some clones in this sample may be carry-over from other donors' samples.

The chain links TRBV29-1 to TRBJ2-1; TRBD2 agrees at 10 bases. Germline-derived CDR1 and CDR2 are SQVTM and ANQGSEA. CDR3 size: 15 residues. The V gene end was trimmed by 7 bases and the J gene end by 5 bases; junction bases not matched to a gene: 11. The chain's CDR3 is CSAGPSSGRDNEQFF. DNA for the CDR3: TGCAGCGCTGGGCCGTCGAGCGGGAGGGACAATGAGCAGTTCTTC.

The table lists this clone with a count of one. Here the CDR3 DNA reads TGCAGCGGGCACCTGGGCAATGAGCAGTTCTTC. Amino acids: CSGHLGNEQFF. J is TRBJ2-1 and V is TRBV29-1; D remains ambiguous. The CDR3 has 11 residues. Germline loops: CDR1 SQVTM, CDR2 ANQGSEA. Trimming took off 7 bases at V and 6 bases at J, with 10 bases between the two ends.

This chain links TRBV9 with TRBJ2-2, with D perhaps given as TRBD1 or TRBD2 (6 bases each). The CDR3 spans 16 residues. V lost 4 bases and J lost 7, with 20 bases in between. Germline V gene sequence: CDR1 SGDLS, CDR2 YYNGEE. DNA for the CDR3: TGTGCCAGCAGCTCGCCGCCGGGCGGAGGGGGCGGGGAGCTGTTTTTT. It yields the protein CASSSPPGGGGGELFF.

The gene calls are TRBV15 and TRBJ1-2, with D possibly TRBD1 on 6 matching bases. The germline CDR1 and CDR2 sequences are LNHNV and YYDKDF (reference sequence). This CDR3 has 14 amino acids. The ends were cut back, 0 bases at V and 8 bases at J, with 13 bases in the middle. The CDR3 here is CATSRDGQLVGYTF. DNA of the CDR3: TGTGCCACCAGCAGAGATGGACAGCTCGTCGGCTACACCTTC.

This CDR3 is CASSTRRTVYGYTF. In DNA, the CDR3 is TGTGCCAGCAGTACCAGACGGACGGTCTATGGCTACACCTTC. V is TRBV28 and J is TRBJ1-2, with D unresolved. CDR3 length: 14 residues. In germline, CDR1 is MDHEN, CDR2 SYDVKM. V was trimmed by 5 bases and J by 4 bases, leaving 14 bases between them.

This chain connects TRBV27 to TRBJ1-2; maybe TRBD1 (6 bases). Looked up from germline, CDR1 is MNHEY and CDR2 is SMNVEV (reference sequence). The ends were cut back, 7 bases at V and 6 bases at J, with 9 bases in the middle. This CDR3 has 11 amino acids. The DNA of the CDR3 is TGTGCCAGCACCGGGGGGCATGGCTACACCTTC. The encoded protein is CASTGGHGYTF.

V is TRBV6-5 and J is TRBJ2-2; 9 bases line up with TRBD2. The germline CDR1 and CDR2 sequences are MNHEY and SVGAGI. The CDR3 sequence is 16 residues long. V gave up 0 bases and J gave up 6 bases; unmatched junction bases: 5. In DNA, the CDR3 is TGTGCCAGCAGTTACTCAAGGCGGGAGGGCCCCGGGGAGCTGTTTTTT. Protein: CASSYSRREGPGELFF.

This chain joins TRBV9 and TRBJ2-1; 13 bases agree with TRBD2. Looked up from germline, CDR1 is SGDLS and CDR2 is YYNGEE. This CDR3 has 20 residues. V shed 2 bases and J 0 bases; nucleotides not matched to a gene: 11. CDR3 in amino acids: CASSVLGTSGTHSSYNEQFF. CDR3 in DNA: TGTGCCAGCAGCGTTTTAGGGACTAGCGGGACCCACAGCTCCTACAATGAGCAGTTCTTC.

The chain has TRBV12-5 and TRBJ1-1; 9 nucleotides line up with TRBD1. Germline loops: CDR1 LGHNT, CDR2 FRNRAP. The CDR3 has 16 amino acids. J was trimmed by 2 bases and V by 5 bases; bases with no gene match: 9. As DNA, the CDR3 is TGTGCTAGTGGTAGAAACAGGGGGCTAGGTAACACTGAAGCTTTCTTT. Translating gives CASGRNRGLGNTEAFF.

As regards this clone: This sample includes further DNA sequences coding for the same CDR3. V gene TRBV9 combines with J gene TRBJ2-7, with D perhaps being TRBD1 or TRBD2 (5 bases each). With 0 bases removed from V and 4 bases from J, the gap between germline ends came to 11 bases. The CDR3 is 14 residues long. CDR1 SGDLS and CDR2 YYNGEE come from the germline V gene. CDR3 region: CASSVGQGPYEQYF. For the CDR3, the DNA is TGTGCCAGCAGCGTAGGGCAGGGACCATACGAGCAGTACTTC.

This clone occurred once. The chain recombines TRBV15 with TRBJ2-3; D might be TRBD2 (6 bases). CDR3 length: 18 amino acids. Trimming removed 0 bases from V and 6 bases from J, with 22 bases in between. Germline lookup yields CDR1 LNHNV and CDR2 YYDKDF (reference sequence). DNA of the CDR3: TGTGCCACCAGCAGAGACCCTGTAGCGAGTCGGGGGAACGATACGCAGTATTTT. Translation gives CATSRDPVASRGNDTQYF.